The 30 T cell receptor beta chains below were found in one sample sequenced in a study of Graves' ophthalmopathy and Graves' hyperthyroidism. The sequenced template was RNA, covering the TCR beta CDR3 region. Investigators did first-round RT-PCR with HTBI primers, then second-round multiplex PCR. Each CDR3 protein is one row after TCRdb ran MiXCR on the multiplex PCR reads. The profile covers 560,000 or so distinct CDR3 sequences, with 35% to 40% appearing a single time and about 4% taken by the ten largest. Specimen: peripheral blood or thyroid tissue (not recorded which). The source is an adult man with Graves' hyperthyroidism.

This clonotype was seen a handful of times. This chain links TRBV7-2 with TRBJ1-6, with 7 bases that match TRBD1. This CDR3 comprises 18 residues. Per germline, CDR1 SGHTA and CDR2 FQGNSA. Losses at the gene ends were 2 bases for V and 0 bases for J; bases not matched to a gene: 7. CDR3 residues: CASSLTDRLSSYNSPLHF. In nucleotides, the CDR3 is TGTGCCAGCAGCTTAACGGACAGGTTGAGCTCCTATAATTCACCCCTCCACTTT.

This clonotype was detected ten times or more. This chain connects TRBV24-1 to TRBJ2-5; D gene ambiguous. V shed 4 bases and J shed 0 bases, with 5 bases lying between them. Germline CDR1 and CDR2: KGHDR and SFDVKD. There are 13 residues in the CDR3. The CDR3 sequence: CATSDLYQETQYF. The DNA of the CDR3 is TGTGCCACCAGTGACCTGTACCAAGAGACCCAGTACTTC.

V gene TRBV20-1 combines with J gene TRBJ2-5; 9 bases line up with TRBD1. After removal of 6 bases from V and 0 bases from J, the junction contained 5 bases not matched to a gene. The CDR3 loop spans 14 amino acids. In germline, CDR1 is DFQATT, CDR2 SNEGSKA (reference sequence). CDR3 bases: TGCAGTGCCAGTGGGACAGGGTACCAAGAGACCCAGTACTTC. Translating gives CSASGTGYQETQYF.

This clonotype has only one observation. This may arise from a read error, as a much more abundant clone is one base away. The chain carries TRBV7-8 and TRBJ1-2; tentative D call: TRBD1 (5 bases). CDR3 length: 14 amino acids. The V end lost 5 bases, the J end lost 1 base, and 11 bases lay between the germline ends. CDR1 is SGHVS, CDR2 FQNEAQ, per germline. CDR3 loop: CASSPFRGNYGYTF. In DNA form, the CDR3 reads TGTGCCAGCAGCCCGTTTAGGGGTAACTATGGCTACACCTTC.

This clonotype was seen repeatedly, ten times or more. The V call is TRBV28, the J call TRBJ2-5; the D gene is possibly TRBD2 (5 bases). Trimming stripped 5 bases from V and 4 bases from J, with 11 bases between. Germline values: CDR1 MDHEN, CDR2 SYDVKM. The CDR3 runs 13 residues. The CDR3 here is CASSPGLIETQYF. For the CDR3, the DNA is TGTGCCAGCAGTCCCGGACTTATAGAGACCCAGTACTTC.

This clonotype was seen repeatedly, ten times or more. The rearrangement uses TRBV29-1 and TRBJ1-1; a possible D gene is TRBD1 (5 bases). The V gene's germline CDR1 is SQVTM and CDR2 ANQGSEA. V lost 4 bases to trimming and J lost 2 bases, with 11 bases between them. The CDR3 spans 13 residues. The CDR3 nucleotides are TGCAGCGTTGCGACAGACCTAAACACTGAAGCTTTCTTT. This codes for CSVATDLNTEAFF. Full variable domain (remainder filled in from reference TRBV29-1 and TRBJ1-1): SAVISQKPSRDICQRGTSLTIQCQVDSQVTMMFWYRQQPGQSLTLIATANQGSEATYESGFVIDKFPISRPNLTFSTLTVSNMSPEDSSIYLCSVATDLNTEAFFGQGTRLTVV.

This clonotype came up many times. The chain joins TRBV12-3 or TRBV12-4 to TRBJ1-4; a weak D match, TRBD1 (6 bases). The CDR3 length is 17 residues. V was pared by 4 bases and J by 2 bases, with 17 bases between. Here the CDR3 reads CASSSIQGMVTNEKLFF. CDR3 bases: TGTGCCAGCAGTTCCATCCAGGGGATGGTTACTAATGAAAAACTGTTTTTT.

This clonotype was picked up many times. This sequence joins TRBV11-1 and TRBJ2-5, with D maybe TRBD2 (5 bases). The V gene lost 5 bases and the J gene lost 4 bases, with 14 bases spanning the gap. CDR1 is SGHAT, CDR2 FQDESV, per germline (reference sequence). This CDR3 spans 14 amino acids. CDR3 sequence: CASSPAPGRETQYF. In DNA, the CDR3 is TGTGCCAGCAGCCCTGCCCCGGGGAGAGAGACCCAGTACTTC. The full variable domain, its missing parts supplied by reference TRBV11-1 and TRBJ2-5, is EAEVAQSPRYKITEKSQAVAFWCDPISGHATLYWYRQILGQGPELLVQFQDESVVDDSQLPKDRFSAERLKGVDSTLKIQPAELGDSAMYLCASSPAPGRETQYFGPGTRLLVL.

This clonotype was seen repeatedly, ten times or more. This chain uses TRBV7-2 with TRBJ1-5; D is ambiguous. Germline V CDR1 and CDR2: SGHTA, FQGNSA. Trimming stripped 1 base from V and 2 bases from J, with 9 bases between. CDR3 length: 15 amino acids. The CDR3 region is CASSLDSFGNQPQHF. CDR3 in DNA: TGTGCCAGCAGCTTAGACAGCTTCGGCAATCAGCCCCAGCATTTT.

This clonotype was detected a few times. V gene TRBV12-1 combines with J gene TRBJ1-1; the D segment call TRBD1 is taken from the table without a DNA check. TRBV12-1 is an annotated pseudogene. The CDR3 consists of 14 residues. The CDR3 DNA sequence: TGTGCCAGCAGCACGGGGGTGGGTGACACTGAAGCTTTCTTT. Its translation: CASSTGVGDTEAFF.

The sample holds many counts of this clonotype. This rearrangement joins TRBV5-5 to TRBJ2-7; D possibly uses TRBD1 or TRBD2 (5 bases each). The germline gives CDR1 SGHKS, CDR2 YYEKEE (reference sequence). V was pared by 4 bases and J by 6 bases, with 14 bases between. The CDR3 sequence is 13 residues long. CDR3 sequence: CASSTGTGFEQYF. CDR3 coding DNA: TGTGCCAGCAGCACCGGGACGGGCTTCGAGCAGTACTTC.

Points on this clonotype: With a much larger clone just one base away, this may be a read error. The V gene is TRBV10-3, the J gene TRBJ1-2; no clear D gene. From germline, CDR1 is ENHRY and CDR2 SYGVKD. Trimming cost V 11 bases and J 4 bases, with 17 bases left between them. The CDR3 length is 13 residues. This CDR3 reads CACSFWGGYGYTF. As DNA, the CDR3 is TGTGCCTGCAGTTTTTGGGGAGGCTATGGCTACACCTTC.

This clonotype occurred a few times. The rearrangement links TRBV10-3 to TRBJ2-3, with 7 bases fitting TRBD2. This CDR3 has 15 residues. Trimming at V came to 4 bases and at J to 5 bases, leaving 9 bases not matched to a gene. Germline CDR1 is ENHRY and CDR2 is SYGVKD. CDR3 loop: CAISAAGASGDTQYF. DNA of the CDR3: TGTGCCATCAGTGCGGCGGGAGCGAGTGGAGATACGCAGTATTTT.

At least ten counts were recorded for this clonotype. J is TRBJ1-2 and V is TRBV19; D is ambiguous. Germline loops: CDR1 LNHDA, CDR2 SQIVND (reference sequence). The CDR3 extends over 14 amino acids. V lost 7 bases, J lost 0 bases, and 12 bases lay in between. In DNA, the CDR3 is TGTGCCAGTATAGCTACAGCAGCTAACTATGGCTACACCTTC. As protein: CASIATAANYGYTF.

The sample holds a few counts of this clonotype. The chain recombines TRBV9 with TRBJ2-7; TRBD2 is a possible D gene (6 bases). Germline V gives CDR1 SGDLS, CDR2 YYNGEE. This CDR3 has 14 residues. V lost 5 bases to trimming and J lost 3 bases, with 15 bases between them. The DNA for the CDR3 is TGTGCCAGCAGTGTTAGGGACTCCGGCTACGAGCAGTACTTC. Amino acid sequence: CASSVRDSGYEQYF. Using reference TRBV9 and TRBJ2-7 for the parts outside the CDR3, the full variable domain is DSGVTQTPKHLITATGQRVTLRCSPRSGDLSVYWYQQSLDQGLQFLIQYYNGEERAKGNILERFSAQQFPDLHSELNLSSLELGDSALYFCASSVRDSGYEQYFGPGTRLTVT.

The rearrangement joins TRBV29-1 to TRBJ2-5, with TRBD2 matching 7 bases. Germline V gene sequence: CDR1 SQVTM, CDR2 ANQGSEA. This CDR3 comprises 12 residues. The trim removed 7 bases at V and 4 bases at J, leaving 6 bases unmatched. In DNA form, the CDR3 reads TGCAGCGGGGAGGGTATGGGAGAGACCCAGTACTTC. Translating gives CSGEGMGETQYF.

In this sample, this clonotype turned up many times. CDR3: CASSVGGPSVNSGELFF. The CDR3 DNA sequence: TGTGCCAGCAGCGTAGGGGGTCCTAGCGTCAATTCCGGGGAGCTGTTTTTT. The chain employs TRBV9 and TRBJ2-2; TRBD2 might be the D (6 bases). The germline gives CDR1 SGDLS, CDR2 YYNGEE. The CDR3 runs to 17 residues. Between the trimmed V and J ends, which lost 0 bases and 6 bases, there was a span of 18 bases.

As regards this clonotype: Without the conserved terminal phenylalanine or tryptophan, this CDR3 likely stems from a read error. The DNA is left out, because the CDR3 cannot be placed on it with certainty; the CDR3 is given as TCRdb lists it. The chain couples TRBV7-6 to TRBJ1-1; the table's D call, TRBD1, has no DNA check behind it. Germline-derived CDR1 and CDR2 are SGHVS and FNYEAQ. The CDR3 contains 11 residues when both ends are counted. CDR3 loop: CASSLGDGANY.

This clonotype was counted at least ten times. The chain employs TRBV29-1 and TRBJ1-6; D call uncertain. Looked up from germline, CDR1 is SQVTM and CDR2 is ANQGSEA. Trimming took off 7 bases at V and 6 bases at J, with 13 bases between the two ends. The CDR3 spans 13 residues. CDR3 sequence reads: CSGQDGRNSPLHF. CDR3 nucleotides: TGCAGCGGGCAGGACGGCCGTAATTCACCCCTCCACTTT.

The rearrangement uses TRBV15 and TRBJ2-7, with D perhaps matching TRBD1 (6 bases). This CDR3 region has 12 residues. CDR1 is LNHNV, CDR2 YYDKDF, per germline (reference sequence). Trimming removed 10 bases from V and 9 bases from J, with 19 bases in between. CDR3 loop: CASQGISAGQYF. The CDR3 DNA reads TGTGCCAGCCAGGGGATATCTGCGGGGCAGTACTTC.

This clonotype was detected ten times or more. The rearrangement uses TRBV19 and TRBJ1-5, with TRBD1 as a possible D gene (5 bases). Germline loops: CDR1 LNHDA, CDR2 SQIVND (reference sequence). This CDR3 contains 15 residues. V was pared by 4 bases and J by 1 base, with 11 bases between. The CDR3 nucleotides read TGTGCCAGTAGTAGCGGGACGGCCAGCAATCAGCCCCAGCATTTT. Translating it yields CASSSGTASNQPQHF.

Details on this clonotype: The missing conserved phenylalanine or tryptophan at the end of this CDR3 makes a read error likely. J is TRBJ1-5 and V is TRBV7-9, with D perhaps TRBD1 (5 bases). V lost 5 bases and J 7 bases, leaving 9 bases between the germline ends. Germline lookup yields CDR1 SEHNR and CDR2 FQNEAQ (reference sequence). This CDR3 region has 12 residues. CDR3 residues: CASSLGDQPQHL. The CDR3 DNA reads TGTGCCAGCAGCCTAGGGGACCAGCCCCAGCATCTT.

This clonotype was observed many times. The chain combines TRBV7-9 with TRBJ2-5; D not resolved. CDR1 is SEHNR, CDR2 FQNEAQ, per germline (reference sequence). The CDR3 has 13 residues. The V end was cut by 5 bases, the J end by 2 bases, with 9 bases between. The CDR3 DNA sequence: TGTGCCAGCAGCCGTGAGCCTCAAGAGACCCAGTACTTC. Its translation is CASSREPQETQYF. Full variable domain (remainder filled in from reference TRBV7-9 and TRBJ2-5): DTGVSQNPRHKITKRGQNVTFRCDPISEHNRLYWYRQTLGQGPEFLTYFQNEAQLEKSRLLSDRFSAERPKGSFSTLEIQRTEQGDSAMYLCASSREPQETQYFGPGTRLLVL.

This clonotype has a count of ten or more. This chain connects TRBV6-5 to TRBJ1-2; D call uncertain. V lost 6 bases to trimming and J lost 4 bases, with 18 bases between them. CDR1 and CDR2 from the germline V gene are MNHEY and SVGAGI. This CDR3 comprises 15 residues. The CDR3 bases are TGTGCCAGCAGGATAGGTCGATCCGGTAGCTATGGCTACACCTTC. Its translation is CASRIGRSGSYGYTF.

CDR3 in amino acids: CASSPRTDLTNYGYTF. As DNA, the CDR3 is TGTGCCAGCTCACCACGGACAGATCTTACTAACTATGGCTACACCTTC. This sequence joins TRBV2 and TRBJ1-2; D may be TRBD1 (6 bases). Trimming stripped 8 bases from V and 0 bases from J, with 19 bases between. Germline CDR1 reads SNHLY; CDR2 reads FYNNEI. The CDR3 has 16 residues.

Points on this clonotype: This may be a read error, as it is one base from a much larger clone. The CDR3 loop reads CASGLVTPTGTYGYTF. The CDR3, as DNA: TGCGCCAGCGGCCTAGTTACCCCGACAGGTACCTATGGCTACACCTTC. The chain combines TRBV5-1 with TRBJ1-2; weak D call: TRBD1 (6 bases). The CDR3 sequence is 16 residues long. V gave up 7 bases and J gave up 4 bases, with 23 bases separating them. The germline gives CDR1 SGHRS, CDR2 YFSETQ.

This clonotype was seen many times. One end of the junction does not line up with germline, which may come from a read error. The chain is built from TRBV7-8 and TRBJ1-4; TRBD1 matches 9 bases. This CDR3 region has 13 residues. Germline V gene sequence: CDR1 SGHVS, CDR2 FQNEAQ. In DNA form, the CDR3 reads TGTGCCAGCAGCTTGAGCCCGGGACAGGGCGTCTCGTTT. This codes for CASSLSPGQGVSF.

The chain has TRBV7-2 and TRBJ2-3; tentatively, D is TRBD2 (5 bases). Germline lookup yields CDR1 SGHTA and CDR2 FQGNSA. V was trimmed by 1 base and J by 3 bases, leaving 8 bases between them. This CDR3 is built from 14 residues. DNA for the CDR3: TGTGCCAGCAGCTTAGAACGGGGAACAGATACGCAGTATTTT. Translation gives CASSLERGTDTQYF. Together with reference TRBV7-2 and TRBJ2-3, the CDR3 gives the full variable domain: GAGVSQSPSNKVTEKGKDVELRCDPISGHTALYWYRQSLGQGLEFLIYFQGNSAPDKSGLPSDRFSAERTGGSVSTLTIQRTQQEDSAVYLCASSLERGTDTQYFGPGTRLTVL.

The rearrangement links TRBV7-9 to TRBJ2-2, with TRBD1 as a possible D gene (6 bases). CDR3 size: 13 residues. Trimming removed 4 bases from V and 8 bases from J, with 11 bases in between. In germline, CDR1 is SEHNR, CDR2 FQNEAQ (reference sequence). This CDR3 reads CASSSAGQGELFF. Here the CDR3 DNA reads TGTGCCAGCAGCTCGGCCGGACAGGGGGAGCTGTTTTTT.

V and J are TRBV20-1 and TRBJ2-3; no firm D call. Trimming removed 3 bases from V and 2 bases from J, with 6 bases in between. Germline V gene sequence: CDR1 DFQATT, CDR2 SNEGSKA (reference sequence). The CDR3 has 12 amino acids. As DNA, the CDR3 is TGCAGTGCTAGGGACCTCACAGATACGCAGTATTTT. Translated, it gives CSARDLTDTQYF.